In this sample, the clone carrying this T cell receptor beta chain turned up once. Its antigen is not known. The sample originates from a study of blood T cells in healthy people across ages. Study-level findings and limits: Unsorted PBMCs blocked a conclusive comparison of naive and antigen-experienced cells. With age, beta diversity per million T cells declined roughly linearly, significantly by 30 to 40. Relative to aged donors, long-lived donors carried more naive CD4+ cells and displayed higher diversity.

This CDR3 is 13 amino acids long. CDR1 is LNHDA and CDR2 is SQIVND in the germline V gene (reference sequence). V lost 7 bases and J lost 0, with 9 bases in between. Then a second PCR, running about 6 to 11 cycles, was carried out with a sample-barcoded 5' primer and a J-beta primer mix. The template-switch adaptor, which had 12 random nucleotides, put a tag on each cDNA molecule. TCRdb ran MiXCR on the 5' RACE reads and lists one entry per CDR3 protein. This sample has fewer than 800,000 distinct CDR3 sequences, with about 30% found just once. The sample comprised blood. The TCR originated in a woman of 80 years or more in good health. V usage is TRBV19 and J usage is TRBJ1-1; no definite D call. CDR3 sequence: CASTPYMNTEAFF. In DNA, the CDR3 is TGTGCCAGTACCCCCTACATGAACACTGAAGCTTTCTTT.